This T cell receptor (beta chain) comes out of a study of OX40 agonist ivuxolimab in advanced cancers. The count of this clone is one. Trimming stripped 1 base from V and 1 base from J, with 10 bases between. The CDR3 length is 15 residues. CDR1 and CDR2 (germline): SGHTA, FQGNSA. Using immunoSEQ multiplex PCR, the repertoire was profiled, and TCRdb retains in-frame clones only, with some absent. The sample contains approximately 100,000 clones, 90% of which appear only once. The chain has TRBV7-2 and TRBJ2-5; D may be TRBD2 (5 bases). The source material was CD4+ or CD8+ T cells sorted from blood, sampled in a trial of the OX40 agonist ivuxolimab. This TCR was recovered from an adult with an advanced solid tumor such as melanoma, head and neck, liver or kidney cancer. The CDR3 region is CASSLERNPQETQYF. As DNA, the CDR3 is TGTGCCAGCAGCTTAGAGCGGAACCCCCAAGAGACCCAGTACTTC.